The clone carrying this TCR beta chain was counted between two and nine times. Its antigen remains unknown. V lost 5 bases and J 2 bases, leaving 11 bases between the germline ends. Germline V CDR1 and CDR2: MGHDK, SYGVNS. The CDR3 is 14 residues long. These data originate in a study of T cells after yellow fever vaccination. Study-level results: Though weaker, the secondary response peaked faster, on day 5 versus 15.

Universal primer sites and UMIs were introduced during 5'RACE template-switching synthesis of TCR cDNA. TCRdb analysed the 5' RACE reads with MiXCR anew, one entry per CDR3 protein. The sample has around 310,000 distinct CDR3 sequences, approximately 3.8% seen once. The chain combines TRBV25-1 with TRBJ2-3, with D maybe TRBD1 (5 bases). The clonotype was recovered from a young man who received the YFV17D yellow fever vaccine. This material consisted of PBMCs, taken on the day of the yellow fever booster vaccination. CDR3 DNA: TGTGCCAGCAGTTGGGCAGGGATCACAGATACGCAGTATTTT. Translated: CASSWAGITDTQYF.